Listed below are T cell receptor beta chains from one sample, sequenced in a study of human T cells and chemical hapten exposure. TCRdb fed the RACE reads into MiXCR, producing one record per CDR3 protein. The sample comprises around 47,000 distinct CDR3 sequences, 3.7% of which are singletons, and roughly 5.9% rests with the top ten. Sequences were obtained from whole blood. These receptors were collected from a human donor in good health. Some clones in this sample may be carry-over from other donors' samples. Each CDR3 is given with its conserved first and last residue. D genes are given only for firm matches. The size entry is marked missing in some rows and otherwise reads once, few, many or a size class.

cdr3_aa: CASSLDPHPNTQYF
cdr3_nt: TGCGCCAGCAGCTTGGACCCCCATCCTAATACGCAGTATTTT
j_call: TRBJ2-3
v_call: TRBV5-1
d_call: NA
clone_size: NA

cdr3_aa: CASSTLARYGYTF
cdr3_nt: TGCGCCAGCTCGACGCTGGCTAGGTATGGCTACACCTTC
j_call: TRBJ1-2
v_call: TRBV10-2
d_call: NA
clone_size: many

cdr3_aa: CASSSSWDTQYF
cdr3_nt: TGTGCCAGCAGCTCCTCGTGGGATACGCAGTATTTT
j_call: TRBJ2-3
v_call: TRBV7-2
d_call: NA
clone_size: many

cdr3_aa: CASSYSLAGGADNEQFF
cdr3_nt: TGTGCCAGCAGTTACTCACTAGCGGGAGGGGCGGATAATGAGCAGTTCTTC
j_call: TRBJ2-1
v_call: TRBV6-6
d_call: TRBD2
clone_size: medium-sized

cdr3_aa: CASSLGQGANQPQHF
cdr3_nt: TGTGCCAGCAGCTTAGGACAGGGGGCGAATCAGCCCCAGCATTTT
j_call: TRBJ1-5
v_call: TRBV11-2
d_call: TRBD1
clone_size: NA

cdr3_aa: CSVYEGADTQYF
cdr3_nt: TGCAGCGTTTATGAGGGTGCAGATACGCAGTATTTT
j_call: TRBJ2-3
v_call: TRBV29-1
d_call: NA
clone_size: many

cdr3_aa: CSARRSGGAFF
cdr3_nt: TGCAGTGCTAGAAGAAGCGGTGGCGCTTTCTTT
j_call: TRBJ1-1
v_call: TRBV20-1
d_call: NA
clone_size: few

cdr3_aa: CASSLGADTQYF
cdr3_nt: TGTGCCAGCAGTTTAGGTGCAGATACGCAGTATTTT
j_call: TRBJ2-3
v_call: TRBV12-3/TRBV12-4
d_call: NA
clone_size: many

cdr3_aa: CASMAGGRGPQHF
cdr3_nt: TGTGCCAGCATGGCGGGGGGCCGAGGGCCCCAGCATTTT
j_call: TRBJ1-5
v_call: TRBV6-5
d_call: NA
clone_size: NA

cdr3_aa: CASSLRVGEQFF
cdr3_nt: TGTGCCAGCAGCTTACGCGTGGGTGAGCAGTTCTTC
j_call: TRBJ2-1
v_call: TRBV11-1
d_call: NA
clone_size: few

cdr3_aa: CSAIGWLAGYEQYF
cdr3_nt: TGCAGTGCCATCGGGTGGCTAGCGGGGTACGAGCAGTACTTC
j_call: TRBJ2-7
v_call: TRBV20-1
d_call: TRBD2
clone_size: few

cdr3_aa: CASSYDRGNGNQPQHF
cdr3_nt: TGTGCCAGCAGTTACGACAGGGGGAACGGCAATCAGCCCCAGCATTTT
j_call: TRBJ1-5
v_call: TRBV2
d_call: TRBD1
clone_size: few

cdr3_aa: CASSSPQFQETQYF
cdr3_nt: TGTGCCAGCAGCTCCCCTCAGTTCCAAGAGACCCAGTACTTC
j_call: TRBJ2-5
v_call: TRBV7-3
d_call: NA
clone_size: many

cdr3_aa: CATSRDLGDGQPQHF
cdr3_nt: TGTGCCACCAGCAGAGATCTAGGGGACGGCCAGCCCCAGCATTTT
j_call: TRBJ1-5
v_call: TRBV15
d_call: NA
clone_size: many

cdr3_aa: CASSQAPGQPGDTSTDTQYF
cdr3_nt: TGCGCCAGCAGCCAAGCCCCGGGACAGCCGGGGGACACTAGCACAGATACGCAGTATTTT
j_call: TRBJ2-3
v_call: TRBV4-1
d_call: NA
clone_size: few

cdr3_aa: CASSSLDGRGTEAFF
cdr3_nt: TGTGCCAGCAGCTCCCTGGACGGGAGGGGCACTGAAGCTTTCTTT
j_call: TRBJ1-1
v_call: TRBV28
d_call: NA
clone_size: many

cdr3_aa: CSVVPNTEAFF
cdr3_nt: TGCAGCGTTGTACCGAACACTGAAGCTTTCTTT
j_call: TRBJ1-1
v_call: TRBV29-1
d_call: NA
clone_size: many

cdr3_aa: CSAQWNTEAFF
cdr3_nt: TGCAGCGCCCAATGGAACACTGAAGCTTTCTTT
j_call: TRBJ1-1
v_call: TRBV29-1
d_call: NA
clone_size: many

cdr3_aa: CASSYMGKDTGELFF
cdr3_nt: TGTGCCAGCAGTTACATGGGGAAGGACACCGGGGAGCTGTTTTTT
j_call: TRBJ2-2
v_call: TRBV6-6
d_call: NA
clone_size: few

cdr3_aa: CSYRDHRTDTQYF
cdr3_nt: TGCAGTTACAGGGACCACCGCACAGATACGCAGTATTTT
j_call: TRBJ2-3
v_call: TRBV20-1
d_call: NA
clone_size: many

cdr3_aa: CSARVRRDTQYF
cdr3_nt: TGCAGTGCTAGAGTCAGGAGGGATACGCAGTATTTT
j_call: TRBJ2-3
v_call: TRBV20-1
d_call: NA
clone_size: many

cdr3_aa: CASSLGREPPNEQFF
cdr3_nt: TGTGCCAGCAGCTTAGGGCGGGAGCCACCCAATGAGCAGTTCTTC
j_call: TRBJ2-1
v_call: TRBV7-3
d_call: TRBD2
clone_size: many

cdr3_aa: CAISGQGVIQYF
cdr3_nt: TGTGCCATCAGTGGACAGGGGGTCATTCAGTACTTC
j_call: TRBJ2-4
v_call: TRBV10-3
d_call: TRBD1
clone_size: many

cdr3_aa: CASSPHLGGFYNEQFF
cdr3_nt: TGTGCCAGCAGTCCCCACCTCGGGGGGTTCTACAATGAGCAGTTCTTC
j_call: TRBJ2-1
v_call: TRBV27
d_call: TRBD2
clone_size: many

cdr3_aa: CSVVAGAFAEAFF
cdr3_nt: TGCAGCGTTGTAGCTGGGGCTTTCGCTGAAGCTTTCTTT
j_call: TRBJ1-1
v_call: TRBV29-1
d_call: NA
clone_size: many

cdr3_aa: CASSVGVDGYTF
cdr3_nt: TGTGCCAGCAGTGTAGGGGTGGATGGCTACACCTTC
j_call: TRBJ1-2
v_call: TRBV6-1
d_call: NA
clone_size: many

cdr3_aa: CASSSGDGGLRHYGYTF
cdr3_nt: TGTGCCAGCAGTTCCGGGGATGGGGGCTTGAGGCACTATGGCTACACCTTC
j_call: TRBJ1-2
v_call: TRBV27
d_call: NA
clone_size: NA

cdr3_aa: CSARDRERSSYEQYF
cdr3_nt: TGCAGTGCTAGAGATAGGGAAAGATCCTCCTACGAGCAGTACTTC
j_call: TRBJ2-7
v_call: TRBV20-1
d_call: NA
clone_size: many

cdr3_aa: CASSSLDRGQNIQYF
cdr3_nt: TGTGCCAGCAGTTCGCTAGACCGGGGCCAAAACATTCAGTACTTC
j_call: TRBJ2-4
v_call: TRBV12-3/TRBV12-4
d_call: NA
clone_size: many

cdr3_aa: CASSQDLLVGENIQYF
cdr3_nt: TGTGCCAGCAGCCAAGATCTTCTCGTAGGGGAAAACATTCAGTACTTC
j_call: TRBJ2-4
v_call: TRBV3-1
d_call: NA
clone_size: many

cdr3_aa: CASSFSPNQPQHF
cdr3_nt: TGTGCCAGCAGCTTTTCCCCAAATCAGCCCCAGCATTTT
j_call: TRBJ1-5
v_call: TRBV7-3
d_call: NA
clone_size: many

cdr3_aa: CASSLAETQYF
cdr3_nt: TGTGCCAGCAGCCTGGCGGAGACCCAGTACTTC
j_call: TRBJ2-5
v_call: TRBV7-6
d_call: NA
clone_size: many

cdr3_aa: CASSLSLGENIQYF
cdr3_nt: TGTGCCAGCAGCTTAAGTTTGGGGGAAAACATTCAGTACTTC
j_call: TRBJ2-4
v_call: TRBV7-9
d_call: NA
clone_size: few

cdr3_aa: CSVEEDGANVLTF
cdr3_nt: TGCAGCGTTGAAGAAGATGGGGCCAACGTCCTGACTTTC
j_call: TRBJ2-6
v_call: TRBV29-1
d_call: NA
clone_size: many

cdr3_aa: CASSQSGGQTYEQYF
cdr3_nt: TGTGCCAGCAGTCAATCCGGCGGGCAAACCTACGAGCAGTACTTC
j_call: TRBJ2-7
v_call: TRBV14
d_call: NA
clone_size: many

cdr3_aa: CASSPGPGGDTQYF
cdr3_nt: TGCGCCAGCAGCCCTGGACCTGGAGGGGATACGCAGTATTTT
j_call: TRBJ2-3
v_call: TRBV4-1
d_call: NA
clone_size: many

cdr3_aa: CTSSQSGGGGAADTQYF
cdr3_nt: TGCACCAGCAGCCAATCAGGAGGGGGGGGAGCAGCCGATACGCAGTATTTT
j_call: TRBJ2-3
v_call: TRBV4-1
d_call: NA
clone_size: NA

cdr3_aa: CSAGTGPSYEQYF
cdr3_nt: TGCAGCGCCGGGACAGGGCCTTCCTACGAGCAGTACTTC
j_call: TRBJ2-7
v_call: TRBV29-1
d_call: TRBD1
clone_size: many

cdr3_aa: CSVLEQNNEQFF
cdr3_nt: TGCAGCGTTTTAGAGCAAAACAATGAGCAGTTCTTC
j_call: TRBJ2-1
v_call: TRBV29-1
d_call: NA
clone_size: many

cdr3_aa: CAISFRVPDNEQFF
cdr3_nt: TGTGCCATCAGTTTCCGGGTCCCCGACAATGAGCAGTTCTTC
j_call: TRBJ2-1
v_call: TRBV10-3
d_call: NA
clone_size: NA

cdr3_aa: CASRLAGNTDTQYF
cdr3_nt: TGTGCCAGCAGGTTAGCGGGGAATACAGATACGCAGTATTTT
j_call: TRBJ2-3
v_call: TRBV6-1
d_call: TRBD2
clone_size: many

cdr3_aa: CASSERGPRSGRAYNEQFF
cdr3_nt: TGTGCCAGCAGCGAACGAGGCCCCCGGAGCGGGAGAGCCTACAATGAGCAGTTCTTC
j_call: TRBJ2-1
v_call: TRBV7-2
d_call: TRBD2
clone_size: many

cdr3_aa: CASSRHTDTQYF
cdr3_nt: TGTGCCAGCAGCCGCCACACAGATACGCAGTATTTT
j_call: TRBJ2-3
v_call: TRBV5-6
d_call: NA
clone_size: many

cdr3_aa: CASSLGTGFYNEQFF
cdr3_nt: TGTGCCAGCAGTTTGGGGACAGGGTTCTACAATGAGCAGTTCTTC
j_call: TRBJ2-1
v_call: TRBV28
d_call: TRBD1
clone_size: few

cdr3_aa: CSARDYARWIF
cdr3_nt: TGCAGTGCTAGAGATTATGCCAGGTGGATTTTT
j_call: TRBJ1-4
v_call: TRBV20-1
d_call: NA
clone_size: many